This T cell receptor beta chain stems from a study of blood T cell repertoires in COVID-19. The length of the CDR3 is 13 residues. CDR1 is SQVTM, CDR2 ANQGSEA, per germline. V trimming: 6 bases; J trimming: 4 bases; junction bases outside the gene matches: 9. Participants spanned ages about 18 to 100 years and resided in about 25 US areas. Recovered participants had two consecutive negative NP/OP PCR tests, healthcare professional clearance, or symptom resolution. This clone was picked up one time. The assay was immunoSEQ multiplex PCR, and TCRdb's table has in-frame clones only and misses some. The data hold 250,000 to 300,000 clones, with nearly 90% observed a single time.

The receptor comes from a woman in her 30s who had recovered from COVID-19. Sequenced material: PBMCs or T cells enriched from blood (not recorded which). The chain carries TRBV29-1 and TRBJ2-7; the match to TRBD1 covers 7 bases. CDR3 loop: CSVARTGGYEQYF. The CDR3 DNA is TGCAGCGTCGCTCGGACAGGCGGGTACGAGCAGTACTTC.